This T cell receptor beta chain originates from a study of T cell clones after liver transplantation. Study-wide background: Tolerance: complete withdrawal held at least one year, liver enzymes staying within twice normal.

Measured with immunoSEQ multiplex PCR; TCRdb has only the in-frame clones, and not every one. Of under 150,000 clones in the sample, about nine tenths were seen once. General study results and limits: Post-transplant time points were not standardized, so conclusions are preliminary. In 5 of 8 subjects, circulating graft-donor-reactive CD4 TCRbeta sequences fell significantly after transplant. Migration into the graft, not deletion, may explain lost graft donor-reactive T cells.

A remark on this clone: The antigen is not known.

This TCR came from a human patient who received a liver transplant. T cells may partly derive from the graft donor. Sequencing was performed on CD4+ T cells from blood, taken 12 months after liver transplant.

The DNA for the CDR3 is TGTGCCAGCAGTGGCGTGACTCTCGGGGAGCTGTTTTTT. Translation: CASSGVTLGELFF. V gene TRBV6-5 combines with J gene TRBJ2-2; no definite D call. The CDR3 has 13 amino acids. V was cut by 5 bases and J by 7 bases, with 11 bases left in between. Per germline, CDR1 MNHEY and CDR2 SVGAGI.